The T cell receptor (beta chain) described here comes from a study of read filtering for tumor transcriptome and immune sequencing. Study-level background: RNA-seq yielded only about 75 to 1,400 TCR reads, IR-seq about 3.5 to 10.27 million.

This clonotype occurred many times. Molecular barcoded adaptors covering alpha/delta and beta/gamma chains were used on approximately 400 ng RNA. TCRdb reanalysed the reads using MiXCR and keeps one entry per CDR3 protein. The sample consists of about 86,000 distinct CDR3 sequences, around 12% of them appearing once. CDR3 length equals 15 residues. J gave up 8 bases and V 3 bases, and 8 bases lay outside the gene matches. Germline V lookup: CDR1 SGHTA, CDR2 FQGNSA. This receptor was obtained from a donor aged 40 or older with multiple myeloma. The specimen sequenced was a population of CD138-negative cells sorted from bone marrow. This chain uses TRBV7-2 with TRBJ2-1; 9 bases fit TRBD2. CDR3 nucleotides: TGTGCCAGCAGCTTTGTAGCGGGAGTTTATGATGAGCAGTTCTTC. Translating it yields CASSFVAGVYDEQFF.